The 32 T cell receptor beta chains presented below share a single source sample, sequenced in a study of control samples from healthy donors and cancer patients. Generated by immunoSEQ multiplex PCR, the TCRdb table keeps only in-frame clones and is missing some. The sample has about 95,000 clones; approximately 90% are singletons. The source material was blood. Source of these receptors: a woman aged 30 to 39 in good health.

The chain carries TRBV5-6 and TRBJ1-1, with D unclear. Germline assignment: CDR1 SGHDT and CDR2 YYEEEE. Trimming shortened V by 1 base and J by 2 bases, and 9 bases separated the two germline ends. This CDR3 has 14 amino acids. The DNA for the CDR3 is TGTGCCAGCAGCTTGCTCCAGTTAAACACTGAAGCTTTCTTT. Amino acids: CASSLLQLNTEAFF.

The DNA for the CDR3 is TGTGCCAGCAGCCATTGGGACGGCAAAAACTATGGCTACACCTTC. Amino acids: CASSHWDGKNYGYTF. The V gene is TRBV14, the J gene TRBJ1-2; a possible D gene is TRBD1 (5 bases). The length of the CDR3 is 15 residues. The V end was cut by 3 bases, the J end by 2 bases, with 13 bases between. Germline loops: CDR1 SGHDN, CDR2 FVKESK.

The chain links TRBV7-9 to TRBJ1-6; 8 nucleotides align to TRBD1. Germline V gives CDR1 SEHNR, CDR2 FQNEAQ (reference sequence). The V gene end was trimmed by 10 bases and the J gene end by 10 bases; junction bases not matched to a gene: 9. The CDR3 runs 13 residues. CDR3 sequence (DNA): TGTGCCACTCTGCGGGACAGGAGGTCACCCCTCCACTTT. Translation gives CATLRDRRSPLHF.

The gene calls are TRBV3-1 (or the pseudogene TRBV3-2) and TRBJ1-6, with 9 bases fitting TRBD1. The ends lost 4 bases at V and 8 bases at J; junction bases unmatched: 3. The CDR3 sequence is 14 residues long. Per germline, CDR1 LGHDT and CDR2 YNNKEL (reference sequence). The CDR3 DNA sequence: TGTGCCAGCAGCCCTCGACAGGGGGATTCACCCCTCCACTTT. It specifies CASSPRQGDSPLHF.

The chain recombines TRBV9 with TRBJ2-3; 9 bases are shared with TRBD2. Germline lookup yields CDR1 SGDLS and CDR2 YYNGEE. V lost 0 bases, J lost 7 bases, and 6 bases stayed unmatched. The CDR3 runs to 15 residues. CDR3 in DNA: TGTGCCAGCAGCGTAGACGGACTAGCGACGTATACGCAGTATTTT. Its protein product is CASSVDGLATYTQYF.

The chain joins TRBV10-3 to TRBJ1-2; the match to TRBD1 covers 9 bases. The V gene end was trimmed by 10 bases and the J gene end by 4 bases; junction bases not matched to a gene: 4. Per the germline V gene, CDR1 is ENHRY and CDR2 is SYGVKD. The CDR3 is 12 amino acids. The CDR3 DNA reads as TGTGCCACGCGGGACAGGGCCTATGGCTACACCTTC. Translating gives CATRDRAYGYTF.

The chain recombines TRBV2 with TRBJ1-5, with TRBD1 matching over 9 bases. The V gene end was trimmed by 1 base and the J gene end by 11 bases; junction bases not matched to a gene: 12. This CDR3 is built from 16 residues. Per germline, CDR1 SNHLY and CDR2 FYNNEI. CDR3 nucleotides: TGTGCCAGCAGTGAAGTGGGGGGGACAGGGAAAATAACCCAGCATTTT. Amino acid sequence: CASSEVGGTGKITQHF.

This chain uses TRBV6-1 with TRBJ2-7, with D possibly TRBD1 on 5 matching bases. Trimming left V 2 bases short and J 3 bases short, with 14 bases between. Germline V gives CDR1 MNHNS, CDR2 SASEGT. The CDR3 spans 15 residues. CDR3 sequence: CASSERPQRGYEQYF. The CDR3 nucleotides read TGTGCCAGCAGTGAAAGGCCTCAAAGGGGCTACGAGCAGTACTTC.

The chain is built from TRBV10-2 and TRBJ2-7; either TRBD1 or TRBD2 may fit D (5 bases each). V was clipped by 3 bases and J by 1 base, with 10 bases between them. CDR1 and CDR2 (germline): WSHSY, SAAADI. CDR3 length: 14 amino acids. The CDR3 spells CASSDPGPSYEQYF. CDR3 coding DNA: TGCGCCAGCAGTGATCCGGGGCCTTCCTACGAGCAGTACTTC.

This clone was detected only once. The rearrangement links TRBV3-1 (or the pseudogene TRBV3-2) to TRBJ1-2; 7 nucleotides line up with TRBD1. This CDR3 spans 14 amino acids. Germline values: CDR1 LGHDT, CDR2 YNNKEL (reference sequence). V lost 3 bases to trimming and J lost 2 bases; unmatched junction nucleotides: 3. This CDR3 reads CASSHGTANYGYTF. The CDR3 bases are TGTGCCAGCAGCCACGGGACAGCCAACTATGGCTACACCTTC.

V is TRBV19 and J is TRBJ2-7, with a possible D match to TRBD1 (6 bases). Trimming stripped 3 bases from V and 1 base from J, with 13 bases between. The germline gives CDR1 LNHDA, CDR2 SQIVND (reference sequence). There are 15 residues in the CDR3. The DNA of the CDR3 is TGTGCCAGTAGTATGGTGGACAGTGCTTCCTACGAGCAGTACTTC. It codes for CASSMVDSASYEQYF.

The genes are TRBV4-1 and TRBJ2-2; D may match TRBD1 or TRBD2 (7 bases each). The CDR3 runs 20 residues. The germline V gene encodes CDR1 MGHRA and CDR2 YSYEKL. V lost 0 bases and J lost 6, with 26 bases in between. This CDR3 reads CASSQERQGGFGRGSGELFF. The CDR3, as DNA: TGCGCCAGCAGCCAAGAGAGACAGGGAGGGTTCGGGCGTGGGTCCGGGGAGCTGTTTTTT.

The V gene is TRBV30, the J gene TRBJ1-4; tentatively, D is TRBD1 (5 bases). The CDR3 has 11 amino acids. Germline V gene lookup returns CDR1 GTSNPN and CDR2 SVGIG (reference sequence). Trimming took 5 bases from V and 5 from J, leaving 6 bases between them. CDR3 protein: CAWDRNEKLFF. As DNA, the CDR3 is TGTGCCTGGGACAGAAATGAAAAACTGTTTTTT.

The chain uses TRBV5-1 and TRBJ1-5, with D possibly being TRBD1 (6 bases). Germline lookup yields CDR1 SGHRS and CDR2 YFSETQ. The CDR3 length is 16 residues. Between the trimmed V and J ends, which lost 0 bases and 0 bases, there was a span of 10 bases. The CDR3 sequence: CASSLGTVNSNQPQHF. The CDR3 region has the DNA TGCGCCAGCAGCTTGGGGACAGTTAATAGCAATCAGCCCCAGCATTTT.

Only a few counts were recorded for this clone. This chain joins TRBV7-6 and TRBJ2-7; the match to TRBD2 covers 8 bases. The CDR3 extends over 13 amino acids. The junction had 6 bases not matched to a gene; V was cut back by 4 bases and J by 7 bases. Germline V gene sequence: CDR1 SGHVS, CDR2 FNYEAQ. CDR3 sequence reads: CASSSGTSREQYF. CDR3 coding DNA: TGTGCCAGCAGCTCCGGGACTAGTCGAGAGCAGTACTTC.

The V and J genes are TRBV4-2 and TRBJ2-4; D possibly matches TRBD1 or TRBD2 (6 bases each). The CDR3 totals 18 residues. Germline V gives CDR1 LGHNA, CDR2 YNFKEQ. V was trimmed by 0 bases and J by 2 bases, leaving 17 bases between them. Written as DNA, the CDR3 is TGTGCCAGCAGCCAAGACGGTAGGGGGGCTGGGTCCAAAAACATTCAGTACTTC. Residues: CASSQDGRGAGSKNIQYF.

The chain combines TRBV19 with TRBJ1-5; no definite D call. The germline CDR1 and CDR2 sequences are LNHDA and SQIVND (reference sequence). The CDR3 totals 13 residues. The germline V and J ends were trimmed by 5 bases and 0 bases, with 5 bases remaining between them. CDR3 bases: TGTGCCAGTAGTCAACATAGCAATCAGCCCCAGCATTTT. The encoded protein is CASSQHSNQPQHF.

V gene TRBV4-2 combines with J gene TRBJ2-3; perhaps TRBD2 as D (5 bases). CDR1 and CDR2 from the germline V gene are LGHNA and YNFKEQ. This CDR3 region has 14 residues. V was shortened by 10 bases and J by 4 bases, with 18 bases between the two germline ends. CDR3 residues: CATSWLAGADTQYF. CDR3 nucleotide sequence: TGTGCCACCTCGTGGCTAGCTGGGGCAGATACGCAGTATTTT.

The rearrangement links TRBV7-9 to TRBJ1-3; 8 bases agree with TRBD1. V trimming: 1 base; J trimming: 0 bases; junction bases outside the gene matches: 2. Germline-derived CDR1 and CDR2 are SEHNR and FQNEAQ (reference sequence). The CDR3 extends over 16 amino acids. CDR3 sequence: CASSLGTGSSGNTIYF. The DNA for the CDR3 is TGTGCCAGCAGCTTAGGGACAGGGAGCTCTGGAAACACCATATATTTT. Variable domain in full (rest from reference TRBV7-9 and TRBJ1-3): DTGVSQNPRHKITKRGQNVTFRCDPISEHNRLYWYRQTLGQGPEFLTYFQNEAQLEKSRLLSDRFSAERPKGSFSTLEIQRTEQGDSAMYLCASSLGTGSSGNTIYFGEGSWLTVV.

The V gene is TRBV28, the J gene TRBJ2-7; 7 nucleotides line up with TRBD1. The CDR3 loop spans 16 amino acids. Germline V gene lookup returns CDR1 MDHEN and CDR2 SYDVKM. V trimming: 4 bases; J trimming: 1 base; junction bases outside the gene matches: 10. The CDR3, as DNA: TGTGCCAGCAGTTCCAGACGACAGGGAAAGTCCTACGAGCAGTACTTC. The encoded protein is CASSSRRQGKSYEQYF.

This clone has a single count. V gene TRBV18 combines with J gene TRBJ1-5, with a tentative D call TRBD1 (5 bases). This CDR3 has 13 residues. CDR1 and CDR2 from the germline V gene are KGHSH and LQKENI. Between the trimmed V and J ends, which lost 1 base and 4 bases, there was a span of 5 bases. Here the CDR3 DNA reads TGTGCCAGCTCACCACACAGGAATCAGCCCCAGCATTTT. The encoded protein is CASSPHRNQPQHF. Variable domain in full (rest from reference TRBV18 and TRBJ1-5): NAGVMQNPRHLVRRRGQEARLRCSPMKGHSHVYWYRQLPEEGLKFMVYLQKENIIDESGMPKERFSAEFPKEGPSILRIQQVVRGDSAAYFCASSPHRNQPQHFGDGTRLSIL.

V is TRBV5-4 and J is TRBJ1-3; 7 positions agree with TRBD1. The CDR3 has 15 amino acids. The germline V gene encodes CDR1 SGHNT and CDR2 YYREEE (reference sequence). J gave up 4 bases and V 3 bases, and 7 bases lay outside the gene matches. The CDR3 nucleotides read TGTGCCAGCAGCTCCAGTACAGGGGCAGGAAACACCATATATTTT. As protein: CASSSSTGAGNTIYF.

This clone appeared once. The CDR3 sequence: CASSPDYTFMEQYF. As DNA, the CDR3 is TGCGCCAGCTCCCCGGACTATACGTTCATGGAGCAGTACTTC. V usage is TRBV10-1 and J usage is TRBJ2-7; TRBD2 might be the D (6 bases). Looked up from germline, CDR1 is WNHNN and CDR2 is SYGVQD (reference sequence). Trimming shortened V by 8 bases and J by 7 bases, and 21 bases separated the two germline ends. CDR3 length: 14 residues.

This chain connects TRBV5-8 to TRBJ2-5; 8 bases match TRBD2. Germline-derived CDR1 and CDR2 are SGHTS and YDEGEE. V was clipped by 0 bases and J by 3 bases; unmatched bases: 4. This CDR3 region has 15 residues. CDR3 protein: CASSLGLREEETQYF. In nucleotides, the CDR3 is TGTGCCAGCAGCTTGGGTTTGCGGGAGGAAGAGACCCAGTACTTC.

This chain joins TRBV19 and TRBJ2-7; 11 nucleotides agree with TRBD1. Germline CDR1 LNHDA, CDR2 SQIVND (reference sequence). This CDR3 contains 14 residues. V lost 3 bases to trimming and J lost 3 bases; unmatched junction nucleotides: 1. CDR3 region: CASSMGTGGYEQYF. As DNA, the CDR3 is TGTGCCAGTAGTATGGGGACAGGGGGCTACGAGCAGTACTTC.

The gene calls are TRBV30 and TRBJ1-2; D gene uncertain. V was clipped by 0 bases and J by 8 bases, with 10 bases between them. This CDR3 comprises 12 residues. Germline CDR1 reads GTSNPN; CDR2 reads SVGIG (reference sequence). CDR3 coding DNA: TGTGCCTGGAGTGTCCCCTTGGGGGGCTACACCTTC. Protein product: CAWSVPLGGYTF.

The rearrangement joins TRBV25-1 to TRBJ1-4; D gene unclear. The CDR3 loop spans 13 amino acids. CDR1 and CDR2 (germline): MGHDK, SYGVNS. V lost 4 bases, J lost 5 bases, and 8 bases lay in between. DNA of the CDR3: TGTGCCAGCAGTGTAAGCAGAAATGAAAAACTGTTTTTT. Amino acid sequence: CASSVSRNEKLFF.

The chain couples TRBV7-2 to TRBJ1-5; no firm D call. Trimming pared 5 bases from V and 4 bases from J, leaving 18 bases between. This CDR3 spans 16 amino acids. Germline V gene data show CDR1 as SGHTA and CDR2 as FQGNSA. CDR3 sequence (DNA): TGTGCCAGCAGCCTATGGATCCTCGGTGGGAATCAGCCCCAGCATTTT. It encodes CASSLWILGGNQPQHF.

The chain combines TRBV11-3 with TRBJ2-3; possible D gene TRBD1, 7 bases. Germline CDR1 reads SGHNT; CDR2 reads YENEEA. V dropped 5 bases and J dropped 3 bases, with 18 bases sitting between them. The CDR3 runs to 16 residues. For the CDR3, the DNA is TGTGCCAGCAGCCTCGGAGGGACAGTGAGTACAGATACGCAGTATTTT. Protein product: CASSLGGTVSTDTQYF.

This chain connects TRBV7-2 to TRBJ1-1; the match to TRBD1 covers 7 bases. From germline, CDR1 is SGHTA and CDR2 FQGNSA. The ends lost 1 base at V and 11 bases at J; junction bases unmatched: 7. The CDR3 totals 13 residues. CDR3 in DNA: TGTGCCAGCAGCTTAGAAGGGGGCAGTAGCGCTTTCTTT. The encoded protein is CASSLEGGSSAFF. Full variable domain (remainder filled in from reference TRBV7-2 and TRBJ1-1): GAGVSQSPSNKVTEKGKDVELRCDPISGHTALYWYRQSLGQGLEFLIYFQGNSAPDKSGLPSDRFSAERTGGSVSTLTIQRTQQEDSAVYLCASSLEGGSSAFFGQGTRLTVV.

The gene calls are TRBV5-1 and TRBJ2-1, with 8 bases matching TRBD1. The CDR3 is made up of 16 amino acids. CDR1 and CDR2 from the germline V gene are SGHRS and YFSETQ. V was pared by 0 bases and J by 8 bases, with 10 bases of the junction left unmatched. The CDR3 loop reads CASSLDRGRIHDEQFF. The CDR3 nucleotides read TGCGCCAGCAGCTTGGACAGGGGGAGGATACACGATGAGCAGTTCTTC.

The chain couples TRBV7-3 to TRBJ1-1; no clear D. In germline, CDR1 is SGHTA, CDR2 FQGTGA. V dropped 4 bases and J dropped 5 bases, with 8 bases sitting between them. This CDR3 comprises 12 residues. CDR3 sequence reads: CASSSGRTEAFF. The CDR3 bases are TGTGCCAGCAGCTCCGGGAGGACTGAAGCTTTCTTT.